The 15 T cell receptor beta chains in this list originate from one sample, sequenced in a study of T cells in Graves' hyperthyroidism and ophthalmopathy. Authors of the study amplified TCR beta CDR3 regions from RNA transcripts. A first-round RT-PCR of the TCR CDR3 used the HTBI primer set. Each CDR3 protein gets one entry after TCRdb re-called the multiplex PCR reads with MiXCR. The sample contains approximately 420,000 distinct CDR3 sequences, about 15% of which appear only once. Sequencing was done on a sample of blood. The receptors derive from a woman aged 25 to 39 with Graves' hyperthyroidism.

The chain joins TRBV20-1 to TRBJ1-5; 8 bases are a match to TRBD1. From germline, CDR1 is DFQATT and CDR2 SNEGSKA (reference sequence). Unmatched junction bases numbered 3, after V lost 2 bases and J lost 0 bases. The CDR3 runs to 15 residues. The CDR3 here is CSARTGGNSNQPQHF. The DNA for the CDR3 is TGCAGTGCTAGAACAGGGGGTAATAGCAATCAGCCCCAGCATTTT.

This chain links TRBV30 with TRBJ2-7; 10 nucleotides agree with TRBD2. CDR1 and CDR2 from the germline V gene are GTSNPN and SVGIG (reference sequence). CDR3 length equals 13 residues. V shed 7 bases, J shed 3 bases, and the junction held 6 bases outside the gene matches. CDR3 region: CASTASGSYEQYF. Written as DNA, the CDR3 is TGTGCCTCCACGGCTAGCGGGAGCTACGAGCAGTACTTC. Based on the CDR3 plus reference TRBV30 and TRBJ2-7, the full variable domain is SQTIHQWPATLVQPVGSPLSLECTVEGTSNPNLYWYRQAAGRGLQLLFYSVGIGQISSEVPQNLSASRPQDRQFILSSKKLLLSDSGFYLCASTASGSYEQYFGPGTRLTVT.

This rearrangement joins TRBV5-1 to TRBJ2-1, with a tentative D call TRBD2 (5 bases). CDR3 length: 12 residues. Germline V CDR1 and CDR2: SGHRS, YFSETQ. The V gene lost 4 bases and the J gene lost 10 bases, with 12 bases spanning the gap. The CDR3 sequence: CASSPPGKEQFF. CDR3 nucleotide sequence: TGCGCCAGCAGCCCGCCCGGGAAGGAGCAGTTCTTC.

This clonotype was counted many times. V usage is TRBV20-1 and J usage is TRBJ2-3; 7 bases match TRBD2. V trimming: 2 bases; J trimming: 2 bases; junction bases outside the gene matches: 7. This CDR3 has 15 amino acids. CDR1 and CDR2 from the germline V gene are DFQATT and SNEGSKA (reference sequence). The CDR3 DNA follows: TGCAGTGCTAGACCCCCGCTAGCGGACACAGATACGCAGTATTTT. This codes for CSARPPLADTDTQYF.

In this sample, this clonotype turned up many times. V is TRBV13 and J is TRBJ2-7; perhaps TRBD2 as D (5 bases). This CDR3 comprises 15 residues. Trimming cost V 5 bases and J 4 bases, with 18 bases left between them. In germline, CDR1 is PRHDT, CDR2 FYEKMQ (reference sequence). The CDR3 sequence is CASSRGGRAPYEQYF. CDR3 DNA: TGTGCCAGCAGCCGTGGTGGGCGGGCACCATACGAGCAGTACTTC.

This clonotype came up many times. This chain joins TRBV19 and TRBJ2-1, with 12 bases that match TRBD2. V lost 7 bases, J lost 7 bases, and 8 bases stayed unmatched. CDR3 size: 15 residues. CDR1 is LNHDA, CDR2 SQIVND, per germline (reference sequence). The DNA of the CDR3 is TGTGCCAGTACCGAAGGACTAGCGGGACGAAATGAGCAGTTCTTC. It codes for CASTEGLAGRNEQFF.

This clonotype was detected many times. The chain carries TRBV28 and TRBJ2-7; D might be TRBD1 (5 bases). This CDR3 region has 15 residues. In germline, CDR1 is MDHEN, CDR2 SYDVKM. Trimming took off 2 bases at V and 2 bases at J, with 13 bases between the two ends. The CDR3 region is CASSLGQGRTYEQYF. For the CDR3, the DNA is TGTGCCAGCAGTTTAGGTCAGGGCCGAACCTACGAGCAGTACTTC.

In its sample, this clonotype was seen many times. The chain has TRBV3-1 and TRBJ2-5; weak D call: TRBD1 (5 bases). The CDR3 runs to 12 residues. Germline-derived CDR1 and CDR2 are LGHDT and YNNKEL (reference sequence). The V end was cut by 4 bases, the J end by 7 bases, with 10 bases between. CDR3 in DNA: TGTGCCAGCAGCCCCAGTAGGGGGACCCAGTACTTC. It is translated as CASSPSRGTQYF.

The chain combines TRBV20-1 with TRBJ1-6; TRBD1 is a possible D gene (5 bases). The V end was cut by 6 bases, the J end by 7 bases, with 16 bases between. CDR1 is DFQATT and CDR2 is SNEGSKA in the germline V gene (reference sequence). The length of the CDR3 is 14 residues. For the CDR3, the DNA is TGCAGTGCAAACAACCGGGGGAGGAATTCACCCCTCCACTTT. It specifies CSANNRGRNSPLHF.

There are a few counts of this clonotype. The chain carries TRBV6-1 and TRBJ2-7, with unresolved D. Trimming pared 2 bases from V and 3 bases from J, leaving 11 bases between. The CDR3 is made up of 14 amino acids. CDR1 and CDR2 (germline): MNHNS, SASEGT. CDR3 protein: CASSESPADYEQYF. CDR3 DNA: TGTGCCAGCAGTGAATCCCCAGCAGACTACGAGCAGTACTTC.

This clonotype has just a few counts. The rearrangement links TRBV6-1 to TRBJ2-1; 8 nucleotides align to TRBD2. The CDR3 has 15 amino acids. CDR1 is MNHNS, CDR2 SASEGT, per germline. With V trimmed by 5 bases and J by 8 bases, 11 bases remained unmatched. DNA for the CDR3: TGTGCCAGCAGTTCCGGGACTAGTCATGTCTATGAGCAGTTCTTC. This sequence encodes CASSSGTSHVYEQFF.

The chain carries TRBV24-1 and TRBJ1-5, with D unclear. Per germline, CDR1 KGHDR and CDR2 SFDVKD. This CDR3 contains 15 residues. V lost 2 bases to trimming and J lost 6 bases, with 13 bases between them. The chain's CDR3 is CATSDSGRVGQPQHF. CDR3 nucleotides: TGTGCCACCAGTGATTCGGGCCGCGTCGGTCAGCCCCAGCATTTT.

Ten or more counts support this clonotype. The CDR3 here is CASSQDQGTASSYEQYF. In DNA form, the CDR3 reads TGCGCCAGCAGCCAAGATCAGGGGACAGCGAGCTCCTACGAGCAGTACTTC. The V and J genes are TRBV4-1 and TRBJ2-7; 7 positions match TRBD1. The CDR3 covers 17 residues. Per germline, CDR1 MGHRA and CDR2 YSYEKL. Trimming at V came to 0 bases and at J to 0 bases, leaving 8 bases not matched to a gene.

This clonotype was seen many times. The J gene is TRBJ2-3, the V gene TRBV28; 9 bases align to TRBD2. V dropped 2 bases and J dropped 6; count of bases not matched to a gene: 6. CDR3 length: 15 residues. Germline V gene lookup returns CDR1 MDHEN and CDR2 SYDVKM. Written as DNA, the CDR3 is TGTGCCAGCAGTTTAGCGGGAGGGCCAGCCGATACGCAGTATTTT. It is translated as CASSLAGGPADTQYF.

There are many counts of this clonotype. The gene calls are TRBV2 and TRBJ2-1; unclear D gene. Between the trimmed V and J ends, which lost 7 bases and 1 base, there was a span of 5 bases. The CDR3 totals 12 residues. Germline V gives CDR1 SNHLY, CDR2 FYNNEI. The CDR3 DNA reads TGTGCCAGCACGGTATCCTACAATGAGCAGTTCTTC. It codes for CASTVSYNEQFF. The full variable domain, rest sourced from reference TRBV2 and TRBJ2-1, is EPEVTQTPSHQVTQMGQEVILRCVPISNHLYFYWYRQILGQKVEFLVSFYNNEISEKSEIFDDQFSVERPDGSNFTLKIRSTKLEDSAMYFCASTVSYNEQFFGPGTRLTVL.